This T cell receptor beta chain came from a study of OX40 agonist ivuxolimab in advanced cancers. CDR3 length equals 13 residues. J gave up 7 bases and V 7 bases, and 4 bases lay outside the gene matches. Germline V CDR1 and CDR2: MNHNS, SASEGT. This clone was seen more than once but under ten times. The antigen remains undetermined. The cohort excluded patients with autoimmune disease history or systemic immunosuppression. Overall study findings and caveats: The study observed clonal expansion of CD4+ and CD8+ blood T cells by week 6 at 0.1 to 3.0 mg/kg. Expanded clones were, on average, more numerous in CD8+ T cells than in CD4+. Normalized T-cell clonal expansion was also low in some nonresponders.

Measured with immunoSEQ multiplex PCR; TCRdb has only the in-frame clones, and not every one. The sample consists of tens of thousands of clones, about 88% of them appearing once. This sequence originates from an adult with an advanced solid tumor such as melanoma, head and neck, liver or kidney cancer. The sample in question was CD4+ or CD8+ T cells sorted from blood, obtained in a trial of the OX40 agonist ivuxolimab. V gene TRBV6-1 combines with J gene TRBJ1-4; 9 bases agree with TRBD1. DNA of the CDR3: TGTGCCAGCATACAGGGGGCGAGTGAAAAACTGTTTTTT. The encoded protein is CASIQGASEKLFF.